This T cell receptor (beta chain) was retrieved from a study of beta chain features in type 1 diabetes. Overall study context: Age, gender, cell numbers and subset yield matched between patients and controls. Findings and limits, study-wide: Within each of all four CD4+ subsets, Type 1 diabetes patients had TCRB CDR3s that were moderately but significantly shorter. Patients showed naive, central memory and Treg TCRB repertoires that appeared more similar than those of healthy donors. Resolution of whether HLA type affects TCRB rearrangement was not achieved here.

Sequenced material consisted of expressed TCRB transcripts (all of the isolated RNA was reverse transcribed). Measured with immunoSEQ multiplex PCR; TCRdb has only the in-frame clones, and not every one. The data show 250,000 or so clones, with more than 11% seen just once and roughly 0.02% held by the top ten. For this clone: What it binds is unknown.

Germline loops: CDR1 SGHNT, CDR2 YYREEE (reference sequence). The V gene end was trimmed by 4 bases and the J gene end by 0 bases; junction bases not matched to a gene: 6. The CDR3 is 16 residues long. Sequencing was carried out using naive CD4+ T cells from blood. The TCR was taken from a man in his thirties or forties with type 1 diabetes. The rearrangement links TRBV5-4 to TRBJ2-2, with 7 positions matching TRBD1. CDR3 bases: TGTGCCAGCAGCCTACCCGGGACAGCGAACACCGGGGAGCTGTTTTTT. Its protein product is CASSLPGTANTGELFF.